This is a list of T cell receptor beta chains from one sample in a study of blood T cell repertoires in COVID-19. Repertoires were generated with immunoSEQ multiplex PCR, while TCRdb's copy carries only in-frame clones and drops some. Counted here are 350,000 or so clones, about 90% occurring once; the ten biggest clones make up roughly 6.8%. The sequencing sample was made of peripheral blood. The receptors originated from a young man with active or convalescent COVID-19. The CDR3 runs from the conserved cysteine through the conserved F or W. A D gene is named only where the DNA matches it firmly. Clone size is shown for a subset of rows, as once, few, many or a class of expanded clone.

TRBV29-1	.	.	TRBJ2-2	CSGGQTGTGELFF	TGCAGCGGGGGACAAACGGGCACCGGGGAGCTGTTTTTT
TRBV10-3	.	.	TRBJ1-1	CAISRGNTEAFF	TGTGCCATCAGCAGGGGGAACACTGAAGCTTTCTTT
TRBV28	.	.	TRBJ2-7	CASSSFPGGGYFYEQYF	TGTGCCAGCAGTTCCTTCCCCGGTGGAGGATACTTTTACGAGCAGTACTTC
TRBV9	.	TRBD1	TRBJ1-2	CASSVSDRDYGYTF	TGTGCCAGCAGCGTCTCGGACAGGGACTATGGCTACACCTTC
TRBV6-4	.	TRBD2	TRBJ2-3	CASSMAGDDSTDTQYF	TGTGCCAGCAGTATGGCGGGGGATGATTCCACAGATACGCAGTATTTT
TRBV13	.	TRBD2	TRBJ2-7	CASSPAGGYEQYF	TGTGCCAGCAGCCCTGCGGGGGGCTACGAGCAGTACTTC
TRBV10-1	.	TRBD1	TRBJ2-5	CASRDRNQETQYF	TGCGCCAGCAGGGACAGGAACCAAGAGACCCAGTACTTC
TRBV11-3	.	TRBD1	TRBJ2-7	CASSLYRGRIVELPIYEQYF	TGTGCCAGCAGCTTATATAGGGGGCGAATAGTGGAGCTCCCCATATACGAGCAGTACTTC
TRBV7-2	.	.	TRBJ2-7	CASSLGRRYEQYF	TGTGCCAGCAGCTTGGGCAGGCGCTACGAGCAGTACTTC
TRBV20-1	once	.	TRBJ1-1	CSASPPTGFGEAFF	TGCAGTGCTAGTCCCCCAACAGGGTTTGGTGAAGCTTTCTTT
TRBV28	.	.	TRBJ1-1	CASSLIQGRAFF	TGTGCCAGCAGTTTAATACAGGGACGTGCTTTCTTT
TRBV11-2	.	TRBD2	TRBJ2-1	CASSSTGTSNDEQFF	TGTGCCAGCAGCTCTACCGGGACTAGCAATGATGAGCAGTTCTTC
TRBV6-5	.	TRBD1	TRBJ1-3	CASRTGSPGNTIYF	TGTGCCAGCAGGACAGGGTCTCCTGGAAACACCATATATTTT
TRBV5-1	.	TRBD2	TRBJ2-3	CASSSKRTSGDTQYF	TGCGCCAGCAGCTCAAAAAGGACTAGCGGGGATACGCAGTATTTT
TRBV9	.	TRBD1	TRBJ1-4	CASSGDRVEREKLFF	TGTGCCAGCAGCGGCGACAGGGTCGAGCGGGAAAAACTGTTTTTT
TRBV5-6	.	.	TRBJ2-7	CASRSGVLGSYEQYF	TGTGCCAGCAGGTCAGGGGTTTTGGGGTCCTACGAGCAGTACTTC